This T cell receptor beta chain was recovered during a study of cytomegalovirus exposure and HLA in healthy donors. In the case of this clone: Its antigen is unknown.

The study's findings and limits: Clusters of TCRs from the first cohort tended to co-occur in the roughly 120 validation repertoires (as a later analysis found).

From the 120-subject validation cohort, which was separate from the roughly 610-subject first cohort, the donors were drawn. TCRdb's copy holds only in-frame clones and misses some; the assay was immunoSEQ multiplex PCR. The repertoire includes about 220,000 clones, about 90% of them detected once, and 1.1% sits in the top ten. The V end was cut by 4 bases, the J end by 6 bases, with 16 bases between. The CDR3 is 15 amino acids. Germline V gene sequence: CDR1 SGDLS, CDR2 YYNGEE. The sequence came from a woman in her late teens or twenties in good health and CMV-seronegative. Sequenced input: PBMCs. The V gene is TRBV9, the J gene TRBJ2-2, with TRBD2 as a possible D gene (7 bases). CDR3 loop: CASSSRRGGPGELFF. As DNA, the CDR3 is TGTGCCAGCAGCTCCAGAAGGGGGGGCCCCGGGGAGCTGTTTTTT.